This T cell receptor beta chain emerged from a study of blood T cell repertoires in COVID-19. At the level of the study: Material from acute and convalescent COVID-19 was sourced from the United States, Italy and Spain. PBMCs, B-cell-depleted T cells, or T cells provided the cDNA or gDNA that made up the material.

This clone was seen a handful of times. The repertoire was sequenced with immunoSEQ multiplex PCR; TCRdb's copy has only in-frame clones and lacks some. Of around 310,000 clones listed, 70% to 90% are singletons. Trimming cost V 6 bases and J 0 bases; bases outside gene matches: 9. This CDR3 spans 16 amino acids. The germline gives CDR1 ENHRY, CDR2 SYGVKD. Sequenced input: peripheral blood. The chain carries TRBV10-3 and TRBJ2-7; TRBD1 matches 9 bases. The clonotype originates from a woman in her sixties with acute or convalescent COVID-19. The CDR3 nucleotides read TGTGCCATCAGGGGGGGGACAGGGCCCAGCTCCTACGAGCAGTACTTC. Its protein is CAIRGGTGPSSYEQYF.